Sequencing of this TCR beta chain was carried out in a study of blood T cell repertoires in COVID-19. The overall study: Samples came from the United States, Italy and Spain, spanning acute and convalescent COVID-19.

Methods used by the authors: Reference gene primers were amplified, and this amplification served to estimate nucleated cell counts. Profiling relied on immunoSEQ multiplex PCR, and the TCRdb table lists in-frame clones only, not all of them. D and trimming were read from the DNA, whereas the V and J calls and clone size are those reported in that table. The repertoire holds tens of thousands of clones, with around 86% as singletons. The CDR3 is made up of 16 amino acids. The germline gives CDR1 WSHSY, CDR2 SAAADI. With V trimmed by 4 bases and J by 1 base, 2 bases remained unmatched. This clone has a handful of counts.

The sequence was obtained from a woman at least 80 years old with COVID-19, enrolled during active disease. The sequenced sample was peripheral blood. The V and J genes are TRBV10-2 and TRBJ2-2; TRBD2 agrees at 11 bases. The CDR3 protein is CASSGTSGRNTGELFF. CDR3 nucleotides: TGCGCCAGCAGTGGTACTAGCGGGAGGAACACCGGGGAGCTGTTTTTT.